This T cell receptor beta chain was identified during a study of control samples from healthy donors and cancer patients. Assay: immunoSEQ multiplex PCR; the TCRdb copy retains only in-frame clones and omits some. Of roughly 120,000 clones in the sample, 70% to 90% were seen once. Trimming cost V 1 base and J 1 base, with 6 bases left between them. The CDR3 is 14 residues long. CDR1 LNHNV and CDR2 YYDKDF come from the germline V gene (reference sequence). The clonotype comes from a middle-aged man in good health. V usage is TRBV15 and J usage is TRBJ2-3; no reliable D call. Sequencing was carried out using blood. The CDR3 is CATSRGFGTDTQYF. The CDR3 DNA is TGTGCCACCAGCAGAGGATTTGGCACAGATACGCAGTATTTT.